These T cell receptor beta chains were read from a single sample in a study of CD8+ T cells in alopecia areata. Using immunoSEQ multiplex PCR, the repertoire was profiled, and TCRdb retains in-frame clones only, with some absent. The repertoire holds under 250,000 clones, more than 45% seen once, with 1.6% in the top ten. Sequenced material: CD4+ T cells sorted from blood, taken at week 4, from a patient treated with tofacitinib. All receptors derive from a human donor with alopecia areata. The conserved cysteine and the conserved F or W are not part of the CDR3 here. The order of the fields is J gene, D gene, V gene, CDR3 protein. D genes are given only for firm matches.

TRBJ1-5 | TRBD1 | TRBV5-1 | ASSRLGDRGGLQPQH
TRBJ2-5 | . | TRBV18 | ASSPRKAQETQY
TRBJ2-5 | . | TRBV7-2 | ASSRPKEETQY
TRBJ1-2 | . | TRBV20-1 | SASGPRDT
TRBJ2-7 | TRBD2 | TRBV29-1 | SVRNPGGVGMYEQY
TRBJ2-4 | . | TRBV11-2 | ASSLDRASGGDIQY
TRBJ2-5 | . | TRBV29-1 | SVEEGTQY
TRBJ1-1 | . | TRBV12-5 | ASGLATGNTEAF
TRBJ2-3 | . | TRBV29-1 | SVLGSSSTDTQY
TRBJ1-4 | TRBD1 | TRBV29-1 | SVRTGLGEKLF
TRBJ2-1 | . | TRBV20-1 | SANHVPEQF
TRBJ1-6 | . | TRBV9 | ASSASLQNSPLH
TRBJ2-7 | . | TRBV29-1 | SVELGDEQY
TRBJ2-7 | TRBD1 | TRBV19 | ASSPWTGASSEQY
TRBJ2-7 | TRBD1 | TRBV30 | AADRGPYEQY